These 12 T cell receptor beta chains were sequenced from one sample in a study of OX40 agonist ivuxolimab in advanced cancers. Assay: immunoSEQ multiplex PCR; the TCRdb copy retains only in-frame clones and omits some. The sample lists about 36,000 clones; under 85% were seen once. Sample: CD4+ or CD8+ T cells sorted from blood, taken in a trial of the OX40 agonist ivuxolimab. The receptors come from an adult with an advanced solid tumor such as melanoma, head and neck, liver or kidney cancer.

V usage is TRBV6-5 and J usage is TRBJ1-1; D unclear. The CDR3 runs 14 residues. V lost 6 bases to trimming and J lost 2 bases, with 13 bases between them. Looked up from germline, CDR1 is MNHEY and CDR2 is SVGAGI. The CDR3 spells CASSPNRGNTEAFF. CDR3 in DNA: TGTGCCAGCAGCCCAAACCGGGGAAACACTGAAGCTTTCTTT.

The rearrangement joins TRBV5-1 to TRBJ1-1; D not certain. The CDR3 is 14 amino acids. Between the trimmed V and J ends, which lost 2 bases and 4 bases, there was a span of 12 bases. The V gene's germline CDR1 is SGHRS and CDR2 YFSETQ. In nucleotides, the CDR3 is TGCGCCAGCAGCTTTGGGGTCACAGTCACTGAAGCTTTCTTT. Protein: CASSFGVTVTEAFF.

The CDR3 protein is CASSLGQGVYEQYF. CDR3 bases: TGCGCCAGCAGCCTCGGACAGGGGGTCTACGAGCAGTACTTC. This rearrangement joins TRBV4-1 to TRBJ2-5; 10 nucleotides match TRBD1. The last part of the DNA fits TRBJ2-7 better; the J call may be wrong. Germline-derived CDR1 and CDR2 are MGHRA and YSYEKL. This CDR3 has 14 amino acids.

The V call is TRBV2, the J call TRBJ2-7; D may be TRBD1 (5 bases). V was cut by 4 bases and J by 2 bases, with 12 bases left in between. Germline V gives CDR1 SNHLY, CDR2 FYNNEI. This CDR3 is built from 14 residues. The DNA for the CDR3 is TGTGCCAGCAGTGTAATTCGCAGGGCCTACGAGCAGTACTTC. The encoded protein is CASSVIRRAYEQYF.

This rearrangement joins TRBV19 to TRBJ2-7, with 10 bases that match TRBD1. Germline CDR1 is LNHDA and CDR2 is SQIVND (reference sequence). J lost 6 bases, V lost 2 bases, and 4 bases had no gene match. CDR3 length equals 14 residues. The CDR3 DNA reads TGTGCCAGTAGTATAAGAGGGACAGGGGCCGAGCAGTACTTC. This translates into CASSIRGTGAEQYF.

This clone was recorded once. The rearrangement uses TRBV6-5 and TRBJ1-2, with 7 bases identical to TRBD1. Germline V gene sequence: CDR1 MNHEY, CDR2 SVGAGI. The CDR3 runs to 14 residues. Trimming removed 6 bases from V and 4 bases from J; junction bases left unmatched: 8. The CDR3 spells CASSPVGGVYGYTF. The CDR3 DNA is TGTGCCAGCAGCCCCGTAGGGGGCGTCTATGGCTACACCTTC.

The chain recombines TRBV18 with TRBJ1-2; D possibly corresponds to TRBD1 (5 bases). Between the trimmed V and J ends, which lost 5 bases and 6 bases, there was a span of 16 bases. This CDR3 has 14 amino acids. Per the germline V gene, CDR1 is KGHSH and CDR2 is LQKENI. CDR3 in DNA: TGTGCCAGCTCAACTCCAGGGTCCGAGCATGGCTACACCTTC. Translating gives CASSTPGSEHGYTF.

This clone was seen just once. The chain combines TRBV27 with TRBJ1-5; 7 bases match TRBD1. The CDR3 has 13 residues. V was clipped by 5 bases and J by 6 bases; unmatched bases: 4. The germline CDR1 and CDR2 sequences are MNHEY and SMNVEV (reference sequence). CDR3 region: CASSLQGGQPQHF. CDR3 coding DNA: TGTGCCAGCAGTCTCCAGGGGGGTCAGCCCCAGCATTTT.

The gene calls are TRBV15 and TRBJ1-3, with TRBD1 identical over 8 bases. The CDR3 extends over 14 amino acids. Germline V lookup: CDR1 LNHNV, CDR2 YYDKDF (reference sequence). The V segment lost 8 bases and the J segment 4 bases; nucleotides outside the gene matches: 7. The CDR3 region has the DNA TGTGCCACCTCACAGGGGGTAGCGGGAAACACCATATATTTT. Translation: CATSQGVAGNTIYF. Together with reference TRBV15 and TRBJ1-3, the CDR3 gives the full variable domain: DAMVIQNPRYQVTQFGKPVTLSCSQTLNHNVMYWYQQKSSQAPKLLFHYYDKDFNNEADTPDNFQSRRPNTSFCFLDIRSPGLGDTAMYLCATSQGVAGNTIYFGEGSWLTVV.

This clone was observed a handful of times. The rearrangement links TRBV5-5 to TRBJ2-7; D not resolved. The length of the CDR3 is 14 residues. The V and J ends lost 0 bases and 1 base respectively, with 8 bases between them. Germline CDR1 and CDR2: SGHKS and YYEKEE (reference sequence). This chain's CDR3 is CASSLGHTSYEQYF. The CDR3 DNA reads as TGTGCCAGCAGCTTGGGTCACACGTCCTACGAGCAGTACTTC.

The rearrangement joins TRBV18 to TRBJ1-1, with 7 bases aligning to TRBD1. Per germline, CDR1 KGHSH and CDR2 LQKENI. V lost 4 bases, J lost 6 bases, and 5 bases stayed unmatched. This CDR3 has 13 amino acids. The DNA for the CDR3 is TGTGCCAGCTCACGACAGGGTGATGCTGAAGCTTTCTTT. It translates to CASSRQGDAEAFF.

The rearrangement joins TRBV4-1 to TRBJ1-2; 9 bases fit TRBD1. Germline CDR1 and CDR2: MGHRA and YSYEKL. This CDR3 is 17 amino acids long. V was pared by 4 bases and J by 7 bases, with 16 bases of the junction left unmatched. CDR3 DNA: TGCGCCAGCAGCCTCGGTTGGGGGCGGGACAGGGTTAGTGGCTACACCTTC. Its protein product is CASSLGWGRDRVSGYTF.